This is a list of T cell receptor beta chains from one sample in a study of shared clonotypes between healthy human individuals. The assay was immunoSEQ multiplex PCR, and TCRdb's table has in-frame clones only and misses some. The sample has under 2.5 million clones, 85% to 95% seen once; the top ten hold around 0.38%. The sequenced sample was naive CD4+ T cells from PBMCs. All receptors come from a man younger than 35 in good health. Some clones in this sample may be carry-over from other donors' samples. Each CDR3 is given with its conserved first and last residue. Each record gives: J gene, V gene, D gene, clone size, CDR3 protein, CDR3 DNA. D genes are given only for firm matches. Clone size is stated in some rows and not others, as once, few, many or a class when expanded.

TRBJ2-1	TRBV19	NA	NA	CASSPDLSSYNEQFF	TGTGCCAGTAGTCCCGACTTAAGCTCCTACAATGAGCAGTTCTTC
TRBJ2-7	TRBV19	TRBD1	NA	CASSTGQGNYEQYF	TGTGCCAGTAGTACGGGACAGGGGAACTACGAGCAGTACTTC
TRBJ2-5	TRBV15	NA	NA	CATSRAQVKYQETQYF	TGTGCCACCAGCAGAGCGCAGGTGAAGTACCAAGAGACCCAGTACTTC
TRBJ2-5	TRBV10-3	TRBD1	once	CATGTGGWETQYF	TGTGCCACAGGGACAGGGGGCTGGGAGACCCAGTACTTC
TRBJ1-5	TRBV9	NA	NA	CASSVAGEVFQPQHF	TGTGCCAGCAGCGTAGCGGGGGAAGTTTTTCAGCCCCAGCATTTT
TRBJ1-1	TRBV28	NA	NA	CASSLTNTEAFF	TGTGCCAGCAGTTTGACCAATACTGAAGCTTTCTTT
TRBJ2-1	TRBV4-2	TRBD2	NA	CASSQGYSGRMNEQFF	TGTGCCAGCAGCCAAGGTTATAGCGGGAGAATGAATGAGCAGTTCTTC
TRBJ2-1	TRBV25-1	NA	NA	CASTPSRGGEQFF	TGTGCCAGCACTCCGTCTCGGGGTGGTGAGCAGTTCTTC
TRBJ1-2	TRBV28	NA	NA	CASTPRGRAYGYTF	TGTGCCAGCACCCCAAGGGGGAGGGCCTATGGCTACACCTTC
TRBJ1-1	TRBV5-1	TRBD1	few	CASSLDRGNTEAFF	TGCGCCAGCAGCTTGGACAGGGGCAACACTGAAGCTTTCTTT
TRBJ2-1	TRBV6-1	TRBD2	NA	CASSAISSGIGNEQFF	TGTGCCAGCAGTGCAATCTCTAGCGGGATAGGGAATGAGCAGTTCTTC
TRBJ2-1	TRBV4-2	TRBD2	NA	CASSPEGLTSGNEQFF	TGTGCCAGCAGCCCTGAGGGTCTGACTAGCGGAAATGAGCAGTTCTTC
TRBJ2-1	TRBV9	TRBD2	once	CASSAGTSVYNEQFF	TGTGCCAGCAGCGCAGGGACTAGCGTCTACAATGAGCAGTTCTTC
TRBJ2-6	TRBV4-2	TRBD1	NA	CASSLARPGQISGANVLTF	TGTGCCAGCAGCCTTGCCCGACCGGGACAGATCTCCGGGGCCAACGTCCTGACTTTC
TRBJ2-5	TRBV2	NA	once	CASRPGTLIQGTQYF	TGTGCCAGCAGACCCGGGACCTTGATCCAGGGGACCCAGTACTTC
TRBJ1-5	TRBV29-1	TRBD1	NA	CSVGRDSDQPQHF	TGCAGCGTCGGCCGGGACAGTGATCAGCCCCAGCATTTT
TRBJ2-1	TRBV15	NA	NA	CATSREGSAAYLNEQFF	TGTGCCACCAGCAGAGAAGGTTCAGCGGCTTATCTCAATGAGCAGTTCTTC
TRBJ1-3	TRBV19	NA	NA	CASSIEWRGSGNTIYF	TGTGCCAGTAGTATAGAGTGGCGGGGCTCTGGAAACACCATATATTTT
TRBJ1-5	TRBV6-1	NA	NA	CASSDVTDQPQHF	TGTGCCAGCAGTGATGTCACCGATCAGCCCCAGCATTTT
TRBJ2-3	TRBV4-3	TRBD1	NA	CASSPDRAADTQYF	TGCGCCAGCAGCCCGGACAGGGCCGCAGATACGCAGTATTTT
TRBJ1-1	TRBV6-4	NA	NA	CASSDSMQGKAFF	TGTGCCAGCAGTGACTCGATGCAGGGGAAAGCTTTCTTT
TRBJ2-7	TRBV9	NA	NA	CASSVEPGAYEQYF	TGTGCCAGCAGCGTAGAACCGGGGGCCTACGAGCAGTACTTC
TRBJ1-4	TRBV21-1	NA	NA	CASSLTSGQPTNEKLFF	TGTGCCAGCAGCCTCACATCAGGACAGCCAACTAATGAAAAACTGTTTTTT
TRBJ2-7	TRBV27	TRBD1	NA	CASSRRRDRGQAEQYF	TGTGCCAGCAGTCGCCGCCGGGACAGGGGGCAAGCCGAGCAGTACTTC
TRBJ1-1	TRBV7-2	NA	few	CASSLYGNTEAFF	TGTGCCAGCAGCTTATATGGGAACACTGAAGCTTTCTTT
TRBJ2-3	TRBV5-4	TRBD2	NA	CASSRGLDLADTQYF	TGTGCCAGCAGCCGCGGACTAGATCTTGCGGATACGCAGTATTTT
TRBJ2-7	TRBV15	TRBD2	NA	CATSRESGRGTYEQYF	TGTGCCACCAGCAGAGAAAGCGGGAGGGGTACCTACGAGCAGTACTTC
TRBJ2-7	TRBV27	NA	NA	CASSLSRRENYEQYF	TGTGCCAGCAGTTTATCCCGGCGGGAAAACTACGAGCAGTACTTC
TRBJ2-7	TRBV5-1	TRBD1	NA	CASSQNPGQGSSSYEQYF	TGCGCCAGCAGCCAAAACCCGGGACAGGGTTCCTCTAGTTACGAGCAGTACTTC
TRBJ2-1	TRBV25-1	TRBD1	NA	CASSEGQGSYNEQFF	TGTGCCAGCAGTGAAGGACAGGGGTCGTACAATGAGCAGTTCTTC
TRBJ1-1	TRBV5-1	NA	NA	CASSLGGVGSEAFF	TGCGCCAGCAGCTTGGGAGGGGTGGGCTCCGAAGCTTTCTTT
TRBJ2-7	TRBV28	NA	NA	CASSLTGRGLNEQYF	TGTGCCAGCAGTTTGACAGGAAGAGGGTTGAATGAGCAGTACTTC
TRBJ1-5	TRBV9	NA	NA	CASSVGGNNQPQHF	TGTGCCAGCAGCGTAGGGGGAAACAATCAGCCCCAGCATTTT
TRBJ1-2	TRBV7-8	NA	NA	CASSVLRGSYGYTF	TGTGCCAGCAGCGTCCTCCGGGGTTCGTACGGCTACACCTTC
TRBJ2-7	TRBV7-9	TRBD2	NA	CASSGTSGASYEQYF	TGTGCCAGCAGCGGGACTAGCGGGGCTTCCTACGAGCAGTACTTC
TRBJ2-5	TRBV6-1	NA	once	CASSVGLPGVETQYF	TGTGCCAGCAGTGTTGGACTCCCGGGAGTGGAGACCCAGTACTTC
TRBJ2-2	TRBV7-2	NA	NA	CASSLVPGSGGELFF	TGTGCCAGCAGCTTAGTACCCGGGTCTGGGGGGGAGCTGTTTTTT
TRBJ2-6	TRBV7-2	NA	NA	CASSLAGTGANVLTF	TGTGCCAGCAGCTTGGCCGGGACAGGGGCCAACGTCCTGACTTTC
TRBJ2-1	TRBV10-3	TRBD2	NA	CASGKKSGGHYNEQFF	TGTGCCAGCGGGAAAAAAAGCGGGGGGCACTACAATGAGCAGTTCTTC
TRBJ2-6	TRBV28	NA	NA	CASSAGSSGANVLTF	TGTGCCAGCAGTGCAGGGAGCTCTGGGGCCAACGTCCTGACTTTC
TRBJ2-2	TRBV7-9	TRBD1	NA	CASSLGDRVNTGELFF	TGTGCCAGCAGCTTAGGGGACAGGGTGAACACCGGGGAGCTGTTTTTT
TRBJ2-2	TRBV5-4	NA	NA	CASSLGWAGELFF	TGTGCCAGCAGCTTGGGGTGGGCCGGGGAGCTGTTTTTT
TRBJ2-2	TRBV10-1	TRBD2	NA	CASSVGTSGNTGELFF	TGCGCCAGCAGCGTGGGGACTAGCGGGAACACCGGGGAGCTGTTTTTT
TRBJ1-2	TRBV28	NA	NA	CASSLTDLSRGYTF	TGTGCCAGCAGTTTGACGGACCTTTCGCGTGGCTACACCTTC
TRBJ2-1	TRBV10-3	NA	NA	CAISPGLNFGEQFF	TGTGCCATCAGCCCCGGACTCAACTTCGGTGAGCAGTTCTTC
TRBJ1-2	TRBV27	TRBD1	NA	CASSQTSTGGAGYTF	TGTGCCAGCAGTCAGACTTCGACAGGGGGAGCTGGCTACACCTTC
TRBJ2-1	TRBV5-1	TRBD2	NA	CASSVLAGVTYNEQFF	TGCGCCAGCAGCGTACTAGCGGGAGTAACCTACAATGAGCAGTTCTTC
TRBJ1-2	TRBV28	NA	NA	CASSLGNGWYYGYTF	TGTGCCAGCAGTTTAGGGAATGGTTGGTACTATGGCTACACCTTC
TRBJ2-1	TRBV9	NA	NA	CASSVDAVPTDDEQFF	TGTGCCAGCAGCGTAGATGCGGTCCCTACGGACGATGAGCAGTTCTTC
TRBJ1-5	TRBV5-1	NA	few	CASSLEGSNQPQHF	TGCGCCAGCAGCTTGGAGGGCAGCAATCAGCCCCAGCATTTT
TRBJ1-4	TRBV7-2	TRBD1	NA	CASNRGSWYGTKLFF	TGTGCCAGCAACAGGGGGTCTTGGTACGGTACGAAACTGTTTTTT
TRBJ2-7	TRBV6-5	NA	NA	CARGDRVVGEQYF	TGTGCCAGGGGGGACCGGGTGGTAGGGGAGCAGTACTTC
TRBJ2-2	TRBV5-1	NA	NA	CASSAVQVRTGELFF	TGCGCCAGCAGCGCGGTACAAGTCCGGACCGGGGAGCTGTTTTTT
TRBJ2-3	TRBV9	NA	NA	CASSVAYGSTDTQYF	TGTGCCAGCAGCGTAGCTTACGGGAGCACAGATACGCAGTATTTT
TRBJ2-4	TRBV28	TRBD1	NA	CASSRDSSNIQYF	TGTGCCAGCAGTCGGGACAGTTCAAACATTCAGTACTTC